The 26 T cell receptor beta chains reported below all come from one sample, sequenced in a study of graft-versus-host responses after intestinal transplantation. Sequenced by immunoSEQ multiplex PCR; TCRdb stores in-frame clones only, minus some. The sample includes about 63,000 clones, approximately 88% of them seen just once. Processing of graft tissue released intraepithelial and lamina propria lymphocytes. This specimen was ileum tissue, taken 357 days after transplant. The receptors were gathered from a human patient who received an intestinal transplant, so some T cells may come from the graft donor.

V is TRBV28 and J is TRBJ2-7; 10 bases match TRBD2. Germline values: CDR1 MDHEN, CDR2 SYDVKM. V lost 5 bases, J lost 0 bases, and 1 base stayed unmatched. CDR3 length: 14 residues. The CDR3 sequence: CASSPSGSSYEQYF. CDR3 coding DNA: TGTGCCAGCAGTCCTAGCGGGAGCTCCTACGAGCAGTACTTC.

The sample holds one count of this clone. This chain connects TRBV13 to TRBJ2-1, with 8 bases matching TRBD2. V lost 2 bases to trimming and J lost 10 bases; unmatched junction nucleotides: 13. The germline CDR1 and CDR2 sequences are PRHDT and FYEKMQ (reference sequence). This CDR3 is built from 16 residues. CDR3 residues: CASSLPLAGGLREQFF. CDR3 DNA sequence: TGTGCCAGCAGCTTACCCCTCGCGGGAGGTTTGAGGGAGCAGTTCTTC. Full variable domain (remainder filled in from reference TRBV13 and TRBJ2-1): AAGVIQSPRHLIKEKRETATLKCYPIPRHDTVYWYQQGPGQDPQFLISFYEKMQSDKGSIPDRFSAQQFSDYHSELNMSSLELGDSALYFCASSLPLAGGLREQFFGPGTRLTVL.

The chain joins TRBV6-5 to TRBJ1-4; 7 bases align to TRBD1. CDR3 length: 15 amino acids. J lost 6 bases, V lost 2 bases, and 6 bases had no gene match. The germline gives CDR1 MNHEY, CDR2 SVGAGI. CDR3 in amino acids: CASSYMAGGDEKLFF. The CDR3 coding sequence is TGTGCCAGCAGTTACATGGCAGGGGGGGATGAAAAACTGTTTTTT.

This sequence joins TRBV19 and TRBJ1-2, with a weak D call TRBD1 (5 bases). The CDR3 consists of 13 residues. From germline, CDR1 is LNHDA and CDR2 SQIVND (reference sequence). V was cut by 3 bases and J by 2 bases, with 7 bases left in between. CDR3 coding DNA: TGTGCCAGTAGTATCTGGGGGAACTATGGCTACACCTTC. This translates into CASSIWGNYGYTF.

V usage is TRBV10-3 and J usage is TRBJ2-6, with 9 bases matching TRBD1. The V gene's germline CDR1 is ENHRY and CDR2 SYGVKD. The CDR3 is made up of 16 amino acids. The ends lost 9 bases at V and 2 bases at J; junction bases unmatched: 8. Here the CDR3 DNA reads TGTGCCATAGGACAGGGGAGTATCGCTGGGGCCAACGTCCTGACTTTC. Encoded protein: CAIGQGSIAGANVLTF.

The CDR3 loop reads CASSLASGGTKNIQYF. The CDR3 DNA reads TGCGCCAGCAGCCTCGCTAGCGGGGGGACCAAAAACATTCAGTACTTC. The chain has TRBV4-1 and TRBJ2-4; 11 bases fit TRBD2. The CDR3 length is 16 residues. V lost 4 bases to trimming and J lost 2 bases; unmatched junction nucleotides: 4. Looked up from germline, CDR1 is MGHRA and CDR2 is YSYEKL.

The CDR3 loop is CASSSPARGNTGELFF. For the CDR3, the DNA is TGTGCCAGCAGTTCCCCAGCTCGGGGGAACACCGGGGAGCTGTTTTTT. The chain uses TRBV6-5 and TRBJ2-2; TRBD2 is a possible D gene (5 bases). The CDR3 sequence is 16 residues long. V gave up 4 bases and J gave up 1 base, with 13 bases separating them. Germline CDR1 MNHEY, CDR2 SVGAGI.

J is TRBJ1-1 and V is TRBV4-1, with TRBD1 matching over 8 bases. Unmatched junction bases numbered 6, after V lost 1 base and J lost 5 bases. The CDR3 loop spans 15 amino acids. CDR1 MGHRA and CDR2 YSYEKL come from the germline V gene. CDR3 residues: CASSQGQGRNTEAFF. The CDR3 bases are TGCGCCAGCAGCCAAGGACAGGGGAGGAATACTGAAGCTTTCTTT.

Only a few counts were recorded for this clone. J is TRBJ1-5 and V is TRBV28; 9 bases match TRBD1. Trimming removed 5 bases from V and 2 bases from J; junction bases left unmatched: 4. This CDR3 contains 15 residues. Per the germline V gene, CDR1 is MDHEN and CDR2 is SYDVKM. The CDR3 nucleotides read TGTGCCAGCAGTCCCTGGGACAGGGGCAATCAGCCCCAGCATTTT. This encodes CASSPWDRGNQPQHF.

V and J are TRBV6-5 and TRBJ2-7, with D perhaps TRBD1 (6 bases). Looked up from germline, CDR1 is MNHEY and CDR2 is SVGAGI. V was shortened by 6 bases and J by 4 bases, with 16 bases between the two germline ends. The CDR3 is made up of 14 amino acids. The CDR3 sequence is CASRYKEGGYEQYF. The CDR3 DNA reads as TGTGCCAGCAGGTACAAGGAAGGGGGATACGAGCAGTACTTC.

The rearrangement uses TRBV6-1 and TRBJ2-4; D possibly uses TRBD1 or TRBD2 (6 bases each). CDR1 MNHNS and CDR2 SASEGT come from the germline V gene. The V end was cut by 7 bases, the J end by 0 bases, with 13 bases between. This CDR3 contains 15 residues. The CDR3 sequence is CASIQGGRAKNIQYF. The CDR3 DNA is TGTGCCAGCATTCAAGGGGGGCGAGCCAAAAACATTCAGTACTTC.

A single count supports this clone. The chain is built from TRBV15 and TRBJ1-1; D perhaps matches TRBD1 (5 bases). V was shortened by 1 base and J by 2 bases, with 20 bases between the two germline ends. Germline V gene sequence: CDR1 LNHNV, CDR2 YYDKDF (reference sequence). This CDR3 is built from 18 residues. The CDR3 nucleotides read TGTGCCACCAGCAGAGTTGGATTAGGGACCAAAAGAAACACTGAAGCTTTCTTT. Amino acids: CATSRVGLGTKRNTEAFF.

The chain carries TRBV28 and TRBJ1-2; 9 bases map to TRBD1. Germline V gene sequence: CDR1 MDHEN, CDR2 SYDVKM. This CDR3 has 14 amino acids. V lost 2 bases to trimming and J lost 4 bases; unmatched junction nucleotides: 2. CDR3 nucleotide sequence: TGTGCCAGCAGTTTAGGGACAGGGATCTATGGCTACACCTTC. Its protein is CASSLGTGIYGYTF.

This chain joins TRBV5-6 and TRBJ2-7; no firm D call. CDR3 length: 13 amino acids. Trimming took off 2 bases at V and 1 base at J, with 7 bases between the two ends. The germline CDR1 and CDR2 sequences are SGHDT and YYEEEE. CDR3 DNA sequence: TGTGCCAGCAGCTTCGACGGTTCCTACGAGCAGTACTTC. The encoded protein is CASSFDGSYEQYF. The full variable domain, its missing parts supplied by reference TRBV5-6 and TRBJ2-7, is DAGVTQSPTHLIKTRGQQVTLRCSPKSGHDTVSWYQQALGQGPQFIFQYYEEEERQRGNFPDRFSGHQFPNYSSELNVNALLLGDSALYLCASSFDGSYEQYFGPGTRLTVT.

Written as DNA, the CDR3 is TGTGCCAGCAGCTTGGAACAGATCGAAGGCCTCTACGAGCAGTACTTC. Its protein is CASSLEQIEGLYEQYF. The rearrangement joins TRBV5-7 to TRBJ2-7; the D is unclear. TRBV5-7 carries the ORF label, with uncertain function. This CDR3 spans 16 amino acids. Trimming stripped 0 bases from V and 3 bases from J, with 16 bases between.

This rearrangement joins TRBV7-3 to TRBJ2-1; no firm D call. Trimming pared 4 bases from V and 0 bases from J, leaving 10 bases between. CDR1 is SGHTA, CDR2 FQGTGA, per germline. This CDR3 is built from 15 residues. Here the CDR3 reads CASSSIPSSYNEQFF. The DNA for the CDR3 is TGTGCCAGCAGCTCCATACCGAGCTCCTACAATGAGCAGTTCTTC.

The chain uses TRBV6-1 and TRBJ2-3; D remains ambiguous. The CDR3 totals 14 residues. CDR1 MNHNS and CDR2 SASEGT come from the germline V gene. Trimming took 5 bases from V and 1 from J, leaving 10 bases between them. The CDR3, as DNA: TGTGCCAGCAGTTTGGCCAGACGCACAGATACGCAGTATTTT. Translation: CASSLARRTDTQYF.

V usage is TRBV6-6 and J usage is TRBJ1-5; TRBD1 is a possible D gene (6 bases). V was cut by 3 bases and J by 0 bases, with 12 bases left in between. CDR3 length: 16 residues. Germline CDR1 MNHNY, CDR2 SVGAGI (reference sequence). CDR3 sequence (DNA): TGTGCCAGCAGTTATTCCGGACAGATTAGCAATCAGCCCCAGCATTTT. Its protein is CASSYSGQISNQPQHF.

CDR3 coding DNA: TGTGCCAGCAGCTTGAACACACTCCCGAACACTGAAGCTTTCTTT. This translates into CASSLNTLPNTEAFF. The chain links TRBV5-4 to TRBJ1-1; D remains unclear. Germline assignment: CDR1 SGHNT and CDR2 YYREEE (reference sequence). The germline V and J ends were trimmed by 1 base and 1 base, with 11 bases remaining between them. The CDR3 loop spans 15 amino acids.

This chain joins TRBV4-2 and TRBJ1-2; possibly TRBD1 for D (6 bases). V shed 4 bases and J shed 4 bases, with 19 bases lying between them. The CDR3 totals 16 residues. Germline V lookup: CDR1 LGHNA, CDR2 YNFKEQ. The CDR3 sequence: CASSPETGSLSYGYTF. The CDR3 DNA reads TGTGCCAGCAGCCCAGAAACAGGGTCCCTTAGCTATGGCTACACCTTC.

This chain links TRBV28 with TRBJ2-3; D call uncertain. Germline V gene data show CDR1 as MDHEN and CDR2 as SYDVKM. The CDR3 runs 10 residues. Trimming removed 6 bases from V and 2 bases from J, with 0 bases in between. The CDR3 sequence is CASSTDTQYF. For the CDR3, the DNA is TGTGCCAGCAGCACAGATACGCAGTATTTT.

A few counts support this clone. This chain joins TRBV13 and TRBJ1-4; D unclear. Trimming left V 4 bases short and J 4 bases short, with 10 bases between. Germline V CDR1 and CDR2: PRHDT, FYEKMQ (reference sequence). CDR3 length: 14 residues. The CDR3 loop is CASSSSGLNEKLFF. In DNA form, the CDR3 reads TGTGCCAGCAGCTCATCTGGTCTTAATGAAAAACTGTTTTTT.

The chain recombines TRBV4-1 with TRBJ2-4, with D unclear. With 1 base removed from V and 7 bases from J, the gap between germline ends came to 5 bases. The CDR3 totals 12 residues. CDR1 MGHRA and CDR2 YSYEKL come from the germline V gene. The CDR3 DNA reads as TGCGCCAGCAGCCAAGTTGGGAACATTCAGTACTTC. It yields the protein CASSQVGNIQYF.

This clone turned up a few times. This chain uses TRBV6-5 with TRBJ1-6, with D unclear. CDR3 length equals 13 residues. CDR1 is MNHEY and CDR2 is SVGAGI in the germline V gene. V was shortened by 7 bases and J by 8 bases, with 12 bases between the two germline ends. CDR3 in amino acids: CASTTFRDSPLHF. The CDR3 DNA is TGTGCCAGCACCACCTTTCGGGATTCACCCCTCCACTTT.

This clone is a singleton in its sample. The chain is built from TRBV13 and TRBJ2-5; possible D gene TRBD1, 7 bases. The DNA matches TRBJ2-7 better at its end, which makes the J call doubtful. Germline V CDR1 and CDR2: PRHDT, FYEKMQ (reference sequence). CDR3 length: 15 amino acids. DNA of the CDR3: TGTGCCAGCAGCCCTTCGCGGGGACAGTCCTACGAGCAGTACTTC. Amino acid sequence: CASSPSRGQSYEQYF.

The genes are TRBV4-1 and TRBJ2-7, with 9 positions matching TRBD1. Germline loops: CDR1 MGHRA, CDR2 YSYEKL. V lost 4 bases to trimming and J lost 9 bases; unmatched junction nucleotides: 7. This CDR3 is 13 amino acids long. CDR3 coding DNA: TGCGCCAGCAGCCCGGGACAGGGTCGAATGCAGTACTTC. This gives the protein CASSPGQGRMQYF.